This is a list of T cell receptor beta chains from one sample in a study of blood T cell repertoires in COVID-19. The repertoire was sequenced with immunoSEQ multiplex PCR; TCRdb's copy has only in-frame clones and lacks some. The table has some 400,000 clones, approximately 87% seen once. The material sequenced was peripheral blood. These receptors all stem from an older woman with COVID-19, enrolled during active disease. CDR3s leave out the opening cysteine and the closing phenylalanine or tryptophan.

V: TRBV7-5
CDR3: ARRGVPPGLGQYGNTQY

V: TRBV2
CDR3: ASGGQAGEQF

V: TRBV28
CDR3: ASSLYQGAYGYT

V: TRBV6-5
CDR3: ASSKGHGGQETQY

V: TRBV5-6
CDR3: ASSFRQGKGGELF

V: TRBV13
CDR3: ASSLAPGQGPNSPLH

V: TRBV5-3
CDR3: ARSFNRVPIPRRYGYT

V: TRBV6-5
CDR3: ASSLRTGNQPQH

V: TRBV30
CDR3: AWSYRENTEAF

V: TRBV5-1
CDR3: ASSPTGTHYNEQF

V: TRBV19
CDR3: ASSTTPPYEQY

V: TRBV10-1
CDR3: ASSETGNQPQH

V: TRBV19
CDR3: ASSEDFLDGETQY

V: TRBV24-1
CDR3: ATSDGGRGLQETQY

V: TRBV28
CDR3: ASSSGLDTEAF

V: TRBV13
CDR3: ASSLSRTPIYEQY

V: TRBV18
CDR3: ASSLGQGDSGNTIY

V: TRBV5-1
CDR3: ASSLERSELF

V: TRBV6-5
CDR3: ASRVGSGETQY

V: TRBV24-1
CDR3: ATSDLGGRGMLADTQY

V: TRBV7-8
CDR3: ASSPPGGLSRNEQF

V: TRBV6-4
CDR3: ASSGQGSQPQH

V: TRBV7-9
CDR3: ASSGGHPNTGELF

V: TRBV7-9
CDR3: ASSRAGANSYEQY

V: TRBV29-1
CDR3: SVLGRLAGRETQY

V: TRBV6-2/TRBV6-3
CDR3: ASSYREEHGYT

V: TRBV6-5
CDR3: ASRSDSLGYT

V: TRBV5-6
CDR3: ASSPLGGSAF

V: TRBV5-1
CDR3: ASRPESGPNYGYT

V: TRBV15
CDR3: AAGRGGEDTEAF

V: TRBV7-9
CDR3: ASSLDREGPEAF

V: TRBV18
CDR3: ASSLTGGASPGNTIY

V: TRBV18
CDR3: ASSPIQGPNEKLF

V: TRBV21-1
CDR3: ASSTLKRTGFLSEAF

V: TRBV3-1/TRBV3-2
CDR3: ASSPKGSQGNTEAF

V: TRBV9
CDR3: ASSVGLLETQY

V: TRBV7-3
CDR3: ASSGRGTAYGYT

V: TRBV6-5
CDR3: ASSLAGGPYNEQF

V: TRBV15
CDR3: ATSRKYNRGDGYT

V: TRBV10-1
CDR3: ASSSRLAVYNEQF